The T cell receptor beta chain described here comes from a study of Ad26.COV2.S vaccination and SARS-CoV-2 variants. Study summary: Into the muscle, Ad26.COV2.S was dosed once or twice, 56 days apart. Overall study findings and caveats: Following vaccination, spike-specific CD8+ and CD4+ T cell responses reportedly exhibited substantial breadth. Recipients of vaccine and of placebo showed similar breadth of their non-spike TCR repertoires.

The treatment denotes: around 19 received Ad26.COV2.S at low or high dose, single or two shots; 5 received placebo; per-sample allocation not given. Samples analyzed were those drawn on day 63 after the first vaccine or placebo injection. Comment on this clone: Its cognate antigen is unknown.

Sequencing was performed with immunoSEQ multiplex PCR; in TCRdb, only in-frame clones are kept and a portion is missing. This sample yields about half a million clones, of which roughly nine tenths are seen a single time; around 1.8% belongs to the top ten. Trimming removed 4 bases at V and 8 bases at J, with 14 bases between. CDR1 LNHNV and CDR2 YYDKDF come from the germline V gene (reference sequence). CDR3 size: 14 residues. The material was peripheral blood, obtained in a trial of Ad26.COV2.S vaccine versus placebo. The source is a person aged 18 to 65 who received the Ad26.COV2.S COVID-19 vaccine or a placebo. This rearrangement joins TRBV15 to TRBJ1-4; D possibly corresponds to TRBD1 (5 bases). This CDR3 is CATSKGDLQEKLFF. In DNA, the CDR3 is TGTGCCACCAGCAAAGGGGATCTTCAGGAAAAACTGTTTTTT. The variable domain in full, completed from reference TRBV15 and TRBJ1-4, reads DAMVIQNPRYQVTQFGKPVTLSCSQTLNHNVMYWYQQKSSQAPKLLFHYYDKDFNNEADTPDNFQSRRPNTSFCFLDIRSPGLGDTAMYLCATSKGDLQEKLFFGSGTQLSVL.